Here is one TCR beta chain with its context. The entry originates in a study of technical replicates of blood from a few donors. Trimming took 6 bases from V and 2 from J; bases not matched to a gene: 16. Germline CDR1 reads ENHRY; CDR2 reads SYGVKD. The CDR3 loop spans 18 amino acids. Clones were read by immunoSEQ multiplex PCR, and TCRdb kept only the in-frame ones, dropping some. The sample holds about 88,000 clones, about 94% seen once. Sequencing used T cells isolated from PBMCs. The TCR was taken from a human donor in good health. The chain combines TRBV10-3 with TRBJ1-2; TRBD1 agrees at 9 bases. The CDR3 is CAIRQSPGQGLFNYGYTF. CDR3 coding DNA: TGTGCCATCAGACAAAGCCCGGGACAGGGCCTTTTCAACTATGGCTACACCTTC.